The 9 T cell receptor beta chains below were found in one sample sequenced in a study of identical twins. Via MiXCR, TCRdb re-called the 5' RACE reads, giving one row per CDR3 protein. The table has 1.5 million to 2 million distinct CDR3 sequences, under 35% seen once. Sequencing used cord blood. Receptors originate from a newborn girl in good health.

Concerning this clonotype itself: A much larger clone differs from this one at a single base, so this may be a read error. The rearrangement joins TRBV29-1 to TRBJ2-5; the D gene could be TRBD1 or TRBD2 (5 bases each). Trimming cost V 4 bases and J 11 bases, with 17 bases left between them. Looked up from germline, CDR1 is SQVTM and CDR2 is ANQGSEA. This CDR3 is 12 amino acids long. The CDR3 DNA sequence: TGCAGCGTTGGGGACGCCCAGAGGGAGCAGTACTTC. Translated, it gives CSVGDAQREQYF.

This sequence joins TRBV6-2 or TRBV6-3 and TRBJ1-5; 8 positions match TRBD1. The junction had 9 bases not matched to a gene; V was cut back by 2 bases and J by 9 bases. CDR1 MNHEY and CDR2 SVGEGT come from the germline V gene. The CDR3 has 15 amino acids. The CDR3 loop is CASSYPGTGKPPQHF. In DNA form, the CDR3 reads TGTGCCAGCAGTTACCCGGGGACAGGTAAACCGCCCCAGCATTTT.

The chain carries TRBV10-3 and TRBJ1-4; 8 bases are a match to TRBD1. The J segment lost 6 bases and the V segment lost 6 bases, leaving 6 bases of the junction unmatched. CDR3 length: 14 amino acids. Germline V gives CDR1 ENHRY, CDR2 SYGVKD. The CDR3 region has the DNA TGTGCCATCAGCCAGGGGGCGAAGGATGAAAAACTGTTTTTT. This translates into CAISQGAKDEKLFF.

The rearrangement joins TRBV5-1 to TRBJ2-3; D is perhaps TRBD1 (5 bases). V lost 6 bases and J lost 3, with 23 bases in between. In germline, CDR1 is SGHRS, CDR2 YFSETQ. The CDR3 spans 17 residues. The CDR3 sequence is CASNRTAQGRVTDTQYF. The CDR3 DNA reads TGCGCCAGCAACCGGACCGCCCAGGGCAGGGTAACAGATACGCAGTATTTT.

J is TRBJ2-6 and V is TRBV20-1; D ambiguous. The V end was cut by 0 bases, the J end by 4 bases, with 10 bases between. This CDR3 contains 15 residues. Germline V gene sequence: CDR1 DFQATT, CDR2 SNEGSKA (reference sequence). The CDR3 DNA is TGCAGTGCTAGAGATCAGTCGGACGGGGCCAACGTCCTGACTTTC. It translates to CSARDQSDGANVLTF.

The rearrangement joins TRBV6-2 or TRBV6-3 to TRBJ1-1, with a weak D call TRBD1 (5 bases). There are 14 residues in the CDR3. The germline V and J ends were trimmed by 2 bases and 5 bases, with 12 bases remaining between them. Germline CDR1 reads MNHEY; CDR2 reads SVGEGT. CDR3 DNA sequence: TGTGCCAGCAGTTACCCAGGGACCAAGACTGAAGCTTTCTTT. This codes for CASSYPGTKTEAFF.

CDR3 nucleotide sequence: TGCAGTGCTACGGCTGACCGGGGCGGTGGTTGGGCCAAAAACATTCAGTACTTC. Its translation: CSATADRGGGWAKNIQYF. The chain couples TRBV20-1 to TRBJ2-4; either TRBD1 or TRBD2 may supply D (5 bases each). The CDR3 has 18 amino acids. V dropped 4 bases and J dropped 1 base, with 23 bases sitting between them. CDR1 is DFQATT and CDR2 is SNEGSKA in the germline V gene (reference sequence).

This chain joins TRBV19 and TRBJ1-1; 9 bases line up with TRBD1. After removal of 3 bases from V and 6 bases from J, the junction contained 11 bases not matched to a gene. The germline V gene encodes CDR1 LNHDA and CDR2 SQIVND (reference sequence). The CDR3 contains 16 residues. The CDR3 reads CASSIGQGRLPSEAFF. The CDR3 DNA sequence: TGTGCCAGTAGTATCGGACAGGGGCGACTACCCTCTGAAGCTTTCTTT.

The chain uses TRBV4-1 and TRBJ2-1; D remains unclear. The CDR3 is 16 amino acids. Deletions cut 1 base from V and 0 bases from J, with 10 bases between. Germline V gene data show CDR1 as MGHRA and CDR2 as YSYEKL. CDR3 in amino acids: CASSQAWSSSYNEQFF. In nucleotides, the CDR3 is TGCGCCAGCAGCCAAGCGTGGTCAAGCTCCTACAATGAGCAGTTCTTC.